Each of the 27 T cell receptor beta chains below was sequenced from the same sample in a study of CD8 T cells in Susac syndrome. RNA amounts of roughly 0.45 to 1 ug underwent reverse transcription with random hexamers. MiXCR was run by TCRdb on the immunoSEQ multiplex PCR reads, yielding one entry per CDR3 protein. Altogether some 70,000 distinct CDR3 sequences are present, about 94% being singletons, with the ten largest covering 0.45% to 0.65%. The material sequenced was CD8+ T cells from PBMCs. These receptors were collected from a human donor with multiple sclerosis.

V and J are TRBV30 and TRBJ2-1; D unclear. Germline V gene sequence: CDR1 GTSNPN, CDR2 SVGIG (reference sequence). The germline V and J ends were trimmed by 4 bases and 6 bases, with 4 bases remaining between them. CDR3 length: 10 amino acids. The CDR3 DNA sequence: TGTGCCTGGACCCCCAATGAGCAGTTCTTC. Translation: CAWTPNEQFF.

This chain uses TRBV27 with TRBJ2-6; 9 bases line up with TRBD1. The junction had 7 bases not matched to a gene; V was cut back by 6 bases and J by 1 base. Per the germline V gene, CDR1 is MNHEY and CDR2 is SMNVEV (reference sequence). This CDR3 comprises 17 residues. The CDR3 loop reads CASSHTGQGSGANVLTF. In DNA, the CDR3 is TGTGCCAGCAGCCACACGGGACAGGGTTCTGGGGCCAACGTCCTGACTTTC.

CDR3: CASSFSRGWEQYF. For the CDR3, the DNA is TGTGCCAGCAGTTTTTCTAGGGGCTGGGAGCAGTACTTC. The chain carries TRBV12-3 or TRBV12-4 and TRBJ2-7; maybe TRBD1 (5 bases). The CDR3 spans 13 residues. Trimming left V 3 bases short and J 7 bases short, with 13 bases between.

This chain links TRBV2 with TRBJ2-6; weak D call: TRBD2 (6 bases). The V end lost 11 bases, the J end lost 0 bases, and 23 bases lay between the germline ends. This CDR3 is built from 18 residues. CDR1 and CDR2 from the germline V gene are SNHLY and FYNNEI. This chain's CDR3 is CASPPSPGEFSGANVLTF. The CDR3 nucleotides are TGTGCCTCCCCACCCTCGCCGGGGGAATTCTCTGGGGCCAACGTCCTGACTTTC. Complete variable domain (other parts from reference TRBV2 and TRBJ2-6): EPEVTQTPSHQVTQMGQEVILRCVPISNHLYFYWYRQILGQKVEFLVSFYNNEISEKSEIFDDQFSVERPDGSNFTLKIRSTKLEDSAMYFCASPPSPGEFSGANVLTFGAGSRLTVL.

V usage is TRBV7-4 and J usage is TRBJ2-6, with D possibly TRBD1 on 5 matching bases. The CDR3 totals 15 residues. The V and J ends lost 0 bases and 2 bases respectively, with 5 bases between them. The V gene's germline CDR1 is SGHVT and CDR2 SQSDAQ. CDR3 amino acids: CASSLAQAGANVLTF. DNA of the CDR3: TGTGCCAGCAGCTTAGCACAGGCTGGGGCCAACGTCCTGACTTTC.

This chain uses TRBV6-4 with TRBJ2-4, with 9 bases matching TRBD2. V trimming: 1 base; J trimming: 9 bases; junction bases outside the gene matches: 10. Germline assignment: CDR1 MRHNA and CDR2 SNTAGT. This CDR3 has 16 amino acids. CDR3 bases: TGTGCCAGCAGTGACTTAACTAGCGGGTGGAAGACCATTCAGTACTTC. Translation gives CASSDLTSGWKTIQYF.

V gene TRBV4-3 combines with J gene TRBJ1-6, with 9 bases matching TRBD1. The germline CDR1 and CDR2 sequences are LGHNA and YSLEER. The CDR3 has 15 residues. The ends lost 4 bases at V and 8 bases at J; junction bases unmatched: 6. The CDR3 loop is CASSRLQGADSPLHF. Here the CDR3 DNA reads TGCGCCAGCAGCCGGTTACAGGGGGCTGATTCACCCCTCCACTTT.

The rearrangement links TRBV27 to TRBJ2-7, with D perhaps TRBD2 (5 bases). This CDR3 is 14 amino acids long. V dropped 3 bases and J dropped 0 bases, with 9 bases sitting between them. Per germline, CDR1 MNHEY and CDR2 SMNVEV (reference sequence). CDR3 loop: CASSFGKSSYEQYF. The CDR3 DNA sequence: TGTGCCAGCAGTTTCGGGAAAAGCTCCTACGAGCAGTACTTC.

The chain recombines TRBV6-2 or TRBV6-3 with TRBJ2-5; weak D call: TRBD2 (6 bases). The CDR3 consists of 14 residues. V lost 6 bases to trimming and J lost 5 bases, with 16 bases between them. CDR1 MNHEY and CDR2 SVGEGT come from the germline V gene. The CDR3 sequence: CASSPGSSMETQYF. CDR3 nucleotide sequence: TGTGCCAGCAGCCCCGGGAGTAGCATGGAGACCCAGTACTTC.

This chain uses TRBV4-1 with TRBJ2-5, with 7 bases that match TRBD1. The CDR3 sequence is 13 residues long. The germline V gene encodes CDR1 MGHRA and CDR2 YSYEKL. V dropped 5 bases and J dropped 2; count of bases not matched to a gene: 2. CDR3 amino acids: CASSSGQQETQYF. The CDR3 coding sequence is TGCGCCAGCAGCTCGGGACAGCAAGAGACCCAGTACTTC.

This clonotype came up once. The rearrangement uses TRBV24-1 and TRBJ2-5; D gene unclear. Germline values: CDR1 KGHDR, CDR2 SFDVKD. CDR3 length: 11 amino acids. The V and J ends lost 4 bases and 12 bases respectively, with 11 bases between them. In DNA, the CDR3 is TGTGCCACCAGTGACGGAACGTTCAAGTACTTC. It encodes CATSDGTFKYF.

This rearrangement joins TRBV27 to TRBJ1-2; 7 nucleotides align to TRBD1. CDR1 MNHEY and CDR2 SMNVEV come from the germline V gene (reference sequence). The V segment lost 6 bases and the J segment 2 bases; nucleotides outside the gene matches: 3. The CDR3 is made up of 13 amino acids. The CDR3 loop reads CASRPGQNYGYTF. Here the CDR3 DNA reads TGTGCCAGCAGGCCGGGACAGAACTATGGCTACACCTTC.

This chain links TRBV5-1 with TRBJ1-4; D gene uncertain. The CDR3 contains 17 residues. The germline V gene encodes CDR1 SGHRS and CDR2 YFSETQ. Trimming removed 3 bases at V and 0 bases at J, with 15 bases between. The CDR3 nucleotides read TGCGCCAGCAGCTGGAGTACGTCTGACGCAACTAATGAAAAACTGTTTTTT. Its translation: CASSWSTSDATNEKLFF.

The V and J genes are TRBV12-3 or TRBV12-4 and TRBJ1-2, with D perhaps TRBD1 (5 bases). Trimming cost V 7 bases and J 8 bases, with 14 bases left between them. The CDR3 totals 12 residues. CDR3 loop: CASNNPGKGYTF. CDR3 sequence (DNA): TGTGCCAGCAACAACCCAGGGAAAGGCTACACCTTC.

This rearrangement joins TRBV20-1 to TRBJ2-7; D remains unclear. This CDR3 has 9 residues. V was pared by 3 bases and J by 3 bases, with 0 bases between. CDR1 is DFQATT and CDR2 is SNEGSKA in the germline V gene (reference sequence). The CDR3 here is CSASYEQYF. The CDR3, as DNA: TGCAGTGCTAGCTACGAGCAGTACTTC.

The chain links TRBV9 to TRBJ2-7; weak D call: TRBD1 (6 bases). V was clipped by 4 bases and J by 4 bases, with 12 bases between them. CDR3 length: 13 amino acids. Germline values: CDR1 SGDLS, CDR2 YYNGEE. The CDR3 coding sequence is TGTGCCAGCAGCCGATCCCAGGGGTACGAGCAGTACTTC. The encoded protein is CASSRSQGYEQYF. Variable domain in full (rest from reference TRBV9 and TRBJ2-7): DSGVTQTPKHLITATGQRVTLRCSPRSGDLSVYWYQQSLDQGLQFLIQYYNGEERAKGNILERFSAQQFPDLHSELNLSSLELGDSALYFCASSRSQGYEQYFGPGTRLTVT.

The chain uses TRBV12-3 or TRBV12-4 and TRBJ2-4; D perhaps matches TRBD2 (5 bases). V lost 6 bases to trimming and J lost 0 bases, with 15 bases between them. There are 16 residues in the CDR3. In DNA, the CDR3 is TGTGCCAGCAGCCCTGAGGGTACCCTAGCCAAAAACATTCAGTACTTC. Protein sequence: CASSPEGTLAKNIQYF.

The chain recombines TRBV27 with TRBJ2-2; D possibly corresponds to TRBD1 (6 bases). Germline CDR1 reads MNHEY; CDR2 reads SMNVEV (reference sequence). CDR3 length equals 15 residues. Trimming pared 7 bases from V and 3 bases from J, leaving 15 bases between. Here the CDR3 reads CASTLGTPDTGELFF. Written as DNA, the CDR3 is TGTGCCAGCACCCTCGGGACACCCGACACCGGGGAGCTGTTTTTT.

The chain uses TRBV29-1 and TRBJ1-2; D call uncertain. Germline CDR1 is SQVTM and CDR2 is ANQGSEA. The V end lost 1 base, the J end lost 3 bases, and 9 bases lay between the germline ends. CDR3 length equals 13 residues. The CDR3 sequence is CSVEGQLHYGYTF. Written as DNA, the CDR3 is TGCAGCGTTGAAGGGCAGTTACACTATGGCTACACCTTC.

The rearrangement uses TRBV3-1 and TRBJ1-1, with 8 nucleotides matching TRBD1. The V gene's germline CDR1 is LGHDT and CDR2 YNNKEL (reference sequence). V lost 5 bases to trimming and J lost 3 bases; unmatched junction nucleotides: 14. There are 17 residues in the CDR3. The DNA of the CDR3 is TGTGCCAGCAGCACTTGGACAGGGCTTGTTGGGGACACTGAAGCTTTCTTT. Translation gives CASSTWTGLVGDTEAFF. Full variable domain (rest looked up from reference TRBV3-1 and TRBJ1-1): DTAVSQTPKYLVTQMGNDKSIKCEQNLGHDTMYWYKQDSKKFLKIMFSYNNKELIINETVPNRFSPKSPDKAHLNLHINSLELGDSAVYFCASSTWTGLVGDTEAFFGQGTRLTVV.

The chain recombines TRBV27 with TRBJ1-2; the D is unclear. This CDR3 has 17 residues. V lost 6 bases and J 3 bases, leaving 23 bases between the germline ends. Germline CDR1 is MNHEY and CDR2 is SMNVEV (reference sequence). The CDR3 here is CASSFRAPDNTYYGYTF. In nucleotides, the CDR3 is TGTGCCAGCAGCTTCCGGGCACCCGACAACACTTACTATGGCTACACCTTC.

The chain carries TRBV3-1 and TRBJ2-2; D remains unclear. The CDR3 runs to 18 residues. V lost 2 bases to trimming and J lost 4 bases, with 20 bases between them. Germline CDR1 LGHDT, CDR2 YNNKEL (reference sequence). CDR3 protein: CASSQSGQTQMGTGELFF. The CDR3 DNA reads as TGTGCCAGCAGCCAATCCGGTCAAACCCAAATGGGCACCGGGGAGCTGTTTTTT.

The V call is TRBV2, the J call TRBJ1-1; 8 bases align to TRBD1. Germline V lookup: CDR1 SNHLY, CDR2 FYNNEI. This CDR3 has 15 amino acids. With 5 bases clipped from V and 5 bases from J, the junction kept 10 bases outside the gene matches. This chain's CDR3 is CASSPGQGEGTEAFF. CDR3 coding DNA: TGTGCCAGCAGTCCCGGACAGGGCGAGGGGACTGAAGCTTTCTTT. The whole variable domain, remainder taken from reference TRBV2 and TRBJ1-1, is EPEVTQTPSHQVTQMGQEVILRCVPISNHLYFYWYRQILGQKVEFLVSFYNNEISEKSEIFDDQFSVERPDGSNFTLKIRSTKLEDSAMYFCASSPGQGEGTEAFFGQGTRLTVV.

The chain has TRBV15 and TRBJ2-1; possibly TRBD1 for D (6 bases). The germline CDR1 and CDR2 sequences are LNHNV and YYDKDF (reference sequence). V was trimmed by 6 bases and J by 4 bases, leaving 16 bases between them. This CDR3 spans 15 amino acids. CDR3 amino acids: CATSPGDSEYNEQFF. Here the CDR3 DNA reads TGTGCCACCAGTCCAGGGGATTCGGAATACAATGAGCAGTTCTTC.

DNA of the CDR3: TGTGCCAGCAGCCCCGGGCTTATGGGACCCCTCCACTTT. Translated, it gives CASSPGLMGPLHF. The rearrangement links TRBV7-9 to TRBJ1-6; D is unclear. The CDR3 is 13 residues long. With 5 bases removed from V and 12 bases from J, the gap between germline ends came to 14 bases. Per the germline V gene, CDR1 is SEHNR and CDR2 is FQNEAQ (reference sequence).

The chain uses TRBV20-1 and TRBJ2-7, with D perhaps matching TRBD2 (5 bases). The CDR3 extends over 12 amino acids. CDR1 is DFQATT and CDR2 is SNEGSKA in the germline V gene (reference sequence). V lost 0 bases, J lost 9 bases, and 12 bases lay in between. CDR3 protein: CSARDTTAGQYF. In nucleotides, the CDR3 is TGCAGTGCTAGAGATACCACTGCGGGGCAGTACTTC.

V usage is TRBV29-1 and J usage is TRBJ1-1; D may be TRBD1 (6 bases). Trimming left V 6 bases short and J 0 bases short, with 11 bases between. From germline, CDR1 is SQVTM and CDR2 ANQGSEA. This CDR3 has 13 amino acids. CDR3 sequence (DNA): TGCAGCGTCCCCAGGGGCTTGAACACTGAAGCTTTCTTT. Protein sequence: CSVPRGLNTEAFF.